Listed below are T cell receptor beta chains from one sample, sequenced in a study of cytomegalovirus exposure and HLA in healthy donors. Profiling relied on immunoSEQ multiplex PCR, and the TCRdb table lists in-frame clones only, not all of them. Among 95,000 to 150,000 clones listed, approximately 77% were seen once. The sample was PBMCs. All receptors come from a man between 18 and 35 years old in good health and CMV-seronegative. CDR3s include the opening cysteine and the closing phenylalanine or tryptophan. A D gene is named only where the DNA matches it firmly. Clone size is not always given. Where it is, it says once, few, many or a class for expanded clones.

D gene: TRBD2
clone size: .
J gene: TRBJ2-1
V gene: TRBV13
CDR3 protein: CASSPTPGLAVGGEQFF
CDR3 DNA: TGTGCCAGCAGTCCCACCCCCGGACTAGCGGTCGGTGGAGAGCAGTTCTTC

D gene: .
clone size: .
J gene: TRBJ2-6
V gene: TRBV11-2
CDR3 protein: CASRGLSGANVLTF
CDR3 DNA: TGTGCCAGCAGGGGGCTCTCTGGGGCCAACGTCCTGACTTTC

D gene: TRBD2
clone size: .
J gene: TRBJ2-7
V gene: TRBV5-1
CDR3 protein: CASSTGLAGRNSYEQYF
CDR3 DNA: TGCGCCAGCAGCACCGGACTAGCGGGGCGGAACTCCTACGAGCAGTACTTC

D gene: TRBD1
clone size: .
J gene: TRBJ2-7
V gene: TRBV5-4
CDR3 protein: CASSLGQGTFYEQYF
CDR3 DNA: TGTGCCAGCAGCCTGGGACAGGGCACCTTCTACGAGCAGTACTTC

D gene: .
clone size: .
J gene: TRBJ1-4
V gene: TRBV27
CDR3 protein: CASSHRGSGEKLFF
CDR3 DNA: TGTGCCAGCAGTCATCGGGGATCGGGAGAAAAACTGTTTTTT

D gene: TRBD1
clone size: .
J gene: TRBJ2-6
V gene: TRBV7-9
CDR3 protein: CSSSDRGSGANVLTF
CDR3 DNA: TGTTCCAGCAGCGACAGGGGCTCTGGGGCCAACGTCCTGACTTTC

D gene: .
clone size: .
J gene: TRBJ2-7
V gene: TRBV6-5
CDR3 protein: CASSYSAGINYEQYF
CDR3 DNA: TGTGCCAGCAGTTACTCGGCAGGGATCAACTACGAGCAGTACTTC

D gene: .
clone size: .
J gene: TRBJ2-7
V gene: TRBV29-1
CDR3 protein: CSVREPLPPYEQYF
CDR3 DNA: TGCAGCGTTAGGGAGCCCCTTCCACCCTACGAGCAGTACTTC

D gene: .
clone size: few
J gene: TRBJ2-6
V gene: TRBV6-5
CDR3 protein: CASKDSSGANVLTF
CDR3 DNA: TGTGCCAGCAAGGACAGCTCTGGGGCCAACGTCCTGACTTTC

D gene: .
clone size: .
J gene: TRBJ1-6
V gene: TRBV11-2
CDR3 protein: CASSPARTDRMPLHF
CDR3 DNA: TGTGCCAGCAGCCCTGCCCGGACGGACAGAATGCCCCTCCACTTT

D gene: TRBD1
clone size: few
J gene: TRBJ2-1
V gene: TRBV19
CDR3 protein: CASNIPGQTRSNEQFF
CDR3 DNA: TGTGCCAGTAATATACCGGGACAGACGAGGTCCAATGAGCAGTTCTTC

D gene: .
clone size: .
J gene: TRBJ2-5
V gene: TRBV5-1
CDR3 protein: CASSPGLVQETQYF
CDR3 DNA: TGCGCCAGCAGCCCCGGACTTGTTCAAGAGACCCAGTACTTC

D gene: TRBD1
clone size: .
J gene: TRBJ1-2
V gene: TRBV5-6
CDR3 protein: CASSYIDRGDDGYTF
CDR3 DNA: TGTGCCAGCAGCTATATAGACAGGGGCGACGATGGCTACACCTTC

D gene: TRBD1
clone size: .
J gene: TRBJ1-2
V gene: TRBV27
CDR3 protein: CASSFMDREGYTF
CDR3 DNA: TGTGCCAGCAGTTTCATGGACAGGGAGGGCTACACCTTC

D gene: TRBD2
clone size: .
J gene: TRBJ2-1
V gene: TRBV11-2
CDR3 protein: CASSSRAGGNEQFF
CDR3 DNA: TGTGCCAGCAGCTCGAGAGCGGGGGGCAATGAGCAGTTCTTC

D gene: .
clone size: .
J gene: TRBJ2-3
V gene: TRBV11-2
CDR3 protein: CASSPERVADTQYF
CDR3 DNA: TGTGCCAGCAGCCCGGAGAGGGTAGCAGATACGCAGTATTTT

D gene: .
clone size: .
J gene: TRBJ1-1
V gene: TRBV10-3
CDR3 protein: CAISDVLEETEAFF
CDR3 DNA: TGTGCCATCAGTGACGTGCTCGAGGAGACTGAAGCTTTCTTT

D gene: TRBD1
clone size: .
J gene: TRBJ1-3
V gene: TRBV6-6
CDR3 protein: CASSYAGGLGNTIYF
CDR3 DNA: TGTGCCAGCAGTTACGCAGGGGGCTTAGGAAACACCATATATTTT

D gene: TRBD1
clone size: .
J gene: TRBJ2-5
V gene: TRBV7-8
CDR3 protein: CASSPTGGKETQYF
CDR3 DNA: TGTGCCAGCAGCCCGACAGGGGGCAAAGAGACCCAGTACTTC

D gene: .
clone size: once
J gene: TRBJ2-3
V gene: TRBV14
CDR3 protein: CASSQRSALIPFDTQYF
CDR3 DNA: TGTGCCAGCAGCCAACGATCCGCCCTAATTCCATTCGATACGCAGTATTTT

D gene: .
clone size: .
J gene: TRBJ2-2
V gene: TRBV28
CDR3 protein: CASSLGRVEAPWGELFF
CDR3 DNA: TGTGCCAGCAGTTTGGGTCGGGTCGAAGCCCCGTGGGGGGAGCTGTTTTTT

D gene: TRBD1
clone size: .
J gene: TRBJ1-1
V gene: TRBV5-1
CDR3 protein: CASTLTGDTEAFF
CDR3 DNA: TGCGCCAGCACTCTGACAGGGGACACTGAAGCTTTCTTT

D gene: .
clone size: .
J gene: TRBJ2-2
V gene: TRBV18
CDR3 protein: CASSPKGHRTGELFF
CDR3 DNA: TGTGCCAGCTCACCCAAGGGACATAGGACCGGGGAGCTGTTTTTT

D gene: TRBD1
clone size: .
J gene: TRBJ2-3
V gene: TRBV5-1
CDR3 protein: CASRSTGAISTDTQYF
CDR3 DNA: TGCGCCAGCAGATCGACAGGGGCGATTAGCACAGATACGCAGTATTTT

D gene: .
clone size: .
J gene: TRBJ1-2
V gene: TRBV7-2
CDR3 protein: CASSSPGQGLQGYTF
CDR3 DNA: TGTGCCAGCAGCTCCCCGGGGCAGGGGCTTCAGGGCTACACCTTC

D gene: .
clone size: .
J gene: TRBJ1-2
V gene: TRBV5-1
CDR3 protein: CASRAGNYGYTF
CDR3 DNA: TGCGCCAGCAGGGCAGGGAACTATGGCTACACCTTC

D gene: .
clone size: .
J gene: TRBJ1-2
V gene: TRBV19
CDR3 protein: CASSTLRTGGSNYGYTF
CDR3 DNA: TGTGCCAGTAGTACACTCCGCACCGGGGGGTCGAACTATGGCTACACCTTC

D gene: .
clone size: .
J gene: TRBJ1-2
V gene: TRBV6-1
CDR3 protein: CASSGILQGGYTF
CDR3 DNA: TGTGCCAGCAGTGGGATACTTCAGGGCGGCTACACCTTC

D gene: .
clone size: .
J gene: TRBJ2-3
V gene: TRBV2
CDR3 protein: CASSEWGVTTTDTQYF
CDR3 DNA: TGTGCCAGCAGTGAATGGGGGGTTACCACCACAGATACGCAGTATTTT

D gene: .
clone size: .
J gene: TRBJ2-7
V gene: TRBV19
CDR3 protein: CACSAQSSYEQYF
CDR3 DNA: TGTGCCTGCTCCGCGCAAAGCTCCTACGAGCAGTACTTC

D gene: TRBD1
clone size: .
J gene: TRBJ2-7
V gene: TRBV30
CDR3 protein: CAWSPPDRGDFIVAYEQYF
CDR3 DNA: TGTGCCTGGAGTCCGCCGGACAGGGGGGATTTTATTGTTGCCTACGAGCAGTACTTC

D gene: TRBD2
clone size: .
J gene: TRBJ2-5
V gene: TRBV5-4
CDR3 protein: CASSLPPSSGGGGETQYF
CDR3 DNA: TGTGCCAGCAGCTTACCCCCCTCTAGCGGGGGGGGAGGAGAGACCCAGTACTTC

D gene: TRBD1
clone size: few
J gene: TRBJ1-5
V gene: TRBV19
CDR3 protein: CASSGQGSLGNQPQHF
CDR3 DNA: TGTGCCAGTAGCGGACAGGGAAGCCTCGGCAATCAGCCCCAGCATTTT

D gene: .
clone size: .
J gene: TRBJ2-7
V gene: TRBV6-1
CDR3 protein: CASSDIVASLRQWF
CDR3 DNA: TGTGCCAGCAGTGATATTGTGGCCAGCCTCAGGCAATGGTTC

D gene: TRBD1
clone size: .
J gene: TRBJ2-7
V gene: TRBV28
CDR3 protein: CASTTTGGHHEQYF
CDR3 DNA: TGTGCCAGCACGACTACAGGGGGACATCACGAGCAGTACTTC

D gene: TRBD1
clone size: .
J gene: TRBJ2-4
V gene: TRBV6-1
CDR3 protein: CAIADRGLAKNIQYF
CDR3 DNA: TGTGCCATCGCCGACAGGGGCCTAGCCAAAAACATTCAGTACTTC

D gene: .
clone size: .
J gene: TRBJ2-3
V gene: TRBV5-6
CDR3 protein: CASSHQARGLGTDTQYF
CDR3 DNA: TGTGCCAGCAGCCACCAGGCTAGGGGATTGGGCACAGATACGCAGTATTTT